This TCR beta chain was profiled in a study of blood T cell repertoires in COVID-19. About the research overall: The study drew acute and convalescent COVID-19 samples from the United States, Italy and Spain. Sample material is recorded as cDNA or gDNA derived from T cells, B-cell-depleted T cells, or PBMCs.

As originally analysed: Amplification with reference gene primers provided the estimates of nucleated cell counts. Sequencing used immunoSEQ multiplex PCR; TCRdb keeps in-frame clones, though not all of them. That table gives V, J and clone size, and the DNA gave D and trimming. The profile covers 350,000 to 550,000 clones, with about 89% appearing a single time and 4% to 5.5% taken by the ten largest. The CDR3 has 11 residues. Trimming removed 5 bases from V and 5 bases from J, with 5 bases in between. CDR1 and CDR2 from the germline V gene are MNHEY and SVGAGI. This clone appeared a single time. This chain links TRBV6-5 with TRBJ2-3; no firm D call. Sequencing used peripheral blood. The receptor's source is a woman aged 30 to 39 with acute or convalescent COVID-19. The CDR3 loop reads CASSLGDTQYF. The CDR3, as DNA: TGTGCCAGCAGTCTAGGAGATACGCAGTATTTT.